Below, 18 T cell receptor beta chains from the same sample are listed, as sequenced in a study of cytomegalovirus exposure and HLA in healthy donors. 60 Vbeta and 13 Jbeta primers were used in PCR. The assay was immunoSEQ multiplex PCR, and TCRdb's table has in-frame clones only and misses some. The sample includes about 160,000 clones, roughly four fifths of them seen just once. Sequenced material: PBMCs. The source is a man aged 45-60 years in good health and CMV-seropositive.

The rearrangement uses TRBV23-1 and TRBJ2-5, with TRBD1 as a possible D gene (5 bases). TRBJ2-7 explains the end of the DNA better; the J call may be wrong. TRBV23-1 is sorted into the ORF group, with uncertain function. This CDR3 is 16 amino acids long. The DNA of the CDR3 is TGCGCCAGCAGTCGGAATCGACAGAGGCTAATCTACGAGCAGTACTTC. Translated: CASSRNRQRLIYEQYF.

The V gene is TRBV30, the J gene TRBJ1-4; 8 bases agree with TRBD1. This CDR3 is built from 13 residues. V gave up 5 bases and J gave up 6 bases; unmatched junction bases: 5. Per the germline V gene, CDR1 is GTSNPN and CDR2 is SVGIG (reference sequence). The CDR3 nucleotides read TGTGCCTGGGACGGGACAGGTGATGAAAAACTGTTTTTT. This sequence encodes CAWDGTGDEKLFF.

The gene calls are TRBV11-1 and TRBJ2-7; TRBD1 matches at 7 bases. This CDR3 comprises 15 residues. Germline values: CDR1 SGHAT, CDR2 FQDESV (reference sequence). The junction had 7 bases not matched to a gene; V was cut back by 5 bases and J by 0 bases. DNA of the CDR3: TGTGCCAGCAGCACCGACGGACAGGACTCCTACGAGCAGTACTTC. This codes for CASSTDGQDSYEQYF. The full variable domain, completed using reference TRBV11-1 and TRBJ2-7, is EAEVAQSPRYKITEKSQAVAFWCDPISGHATLYWYRQILGQGPELLVQFQDESVVDDSQLPKDRFSAERLKGVDSTLKIQPAELGDSAMYLCASSTDGQDSYEQYFGPGTRLTVT.

V gene TRBV27 combines with J gene TRBJ1-2, with TRBD1 matching 10 bases. Germline V gives CDR1 MNHEY, CDR2 SMNVEV (reference sequence). This CDR3 comprises 15 residues. V shed 5 bases, J shed 5 bases, and the junction held 8 bases outside the gene matches. CDR3 coding DNA: TGTGCCAGCAGTGATCCGGGACAGGGGTCATATGGCTACACCTTC. Encoded protein: CASSDPGQGSYGYTF.

The rearrangement links TRBV5-6 to TRBJ1-4, with 9 bases identical to TRBD1. The junction had 4 bases not matched to a gene; V was cut back by 2 bases and J by 8 bases. Looked up from germline, CDR1 is SGHDT and CDR2 is YYEEEE. CDR3 length: 14 residues. CDR3 in amino acids: CASSLGTGKEKLFF. The CDR3 DNA reads as TGTGCCAGCAGCTTAGGGACAGGGAAAGAAAAACTGTTTTTT.

J is TRBJ2-4 and V is TRBV15; D is unclear. This CDR3 contains 16 residues. Germline V gives CDR1 LNHNV, CDR2 YYDKDF (reference sequence). V was clipped by 0 bases and J by 0 bases, with 9 bases between them. The CDR3 nucleotides read TGTGCCACCAGCAGAGAAACAGACCTAGCCAAAAACATTCAGTACTTC. Its translation: CATSRETDLAKNIQYF.

The chain employs TRBV6-1 and TRBJ2-2, with 11 bases fitting TRBD2. V dropped 4 bases and J dropped 3; count of bases not matched to a gene: 13. Germline V gene sequence: CDR1 MNHNS, CDR2 SASEGT. The CDR3 is 19 amino acids. The CDR3 DNA follows: TGTGCCAGCAGTGCCTTTCTTAGCGGGAGGGCCGCGGACACCGGGGAGCTGTTTTTT. Its translation is CASSAFLSGRAADTGELFF.

The table lists this clone with a few counts. V and J are TRBV5-4 and TRBJ2-5; the D is unclear. Trimming took 4 bases from V and 0 from J, leaving 13 bases between them. The CDR3 runs 15 residues. The germline CDR1 and CDR2 sequences are SGHNT and YYREEE (reference sequence). The CDR3 loop reads CASSQKRGNQETQYF. The CDR3 DNA reads as TGTGCCAGCAGCCAAAAACGAGGAAACCAAGAGACCCAGTACTTC.

As concerns this clone: This sample also contains other DNA sequences that code for the same CDR3. The V gene is TRBV28, the J gene TRBJ1-5; 8 bases map to TRBD1. Losses at the gene ends were 6 bases for V and 6 bases for J; bases not matched to a gene: 10. The CDR3 contains 15 residues. CDR1 is MDHEN and CDR2 is SYDVKM in the germline V gene. The CDR3 spells CASSSTGGGGQPQHF. CDR3 bases: TGTGCCAGCAGCTCCACAGGGGGGGGCGGTCAGCCCCAGCATTTT.

DNA of the CDR3: TGTGCCAGCAGTTTCCCGGGACAGAATCAGCCCCAGCATTTT. It translates to CASSFPGQNQPQHF. This chain connects TRBV28 to TRBJ1-5; TRBD1 agrees at 7 bases. The CDR3 covers 14 residues. The V gene end was trimmed by 3 bases and the J gene end by 4 bases; junction bases not matched to a gene: 3. CDR1 MDHEN and CDR2 SYDVKM come from the germline V gene.

In this sample, this clone turned up a few times. This sequence joins TRBV20-1 and TRBJ1-1, with D uncertain. The CDR3 has 11 amino acids. Germline lookup yields CDR1 DFQATT and CDR2 SNEGSKA (reference sequence). Trimming took 5 bases from V and 3 from J, leaving 7 bases between them. The CDR3 DNA is TGCAGTGCTCTTCAGGACACTGAAGCTTTCTTT. Translating it yields CSALQDTEAFF.

This clone turned up a few times. The chain has TRBV6-4 and TRBJ2-2; 8 bases match TRBD1. V trimming: 5 bases; J trimming: 3 bases; junction bases outside the gene matches: 5. CDR1 is MRHNA and CDR2 is SNTAGT in the germline V gene. The CDR3 is 15 amino acids. The CDR3 here is CASSPGQGDTGELFF. In nucleotides, the CDR3 is TGTGCCAGCAGTCCTGGACAGGGTGACACCGGGGAGCTGTTTTTT.

This chain uses TRBV5-4 with TRBJ2-1, with 11 bases identical to TRBD2. J gave up 9 bases and V 0 bases, and 5 bases lay outside the gene matches. CDR1 and CDR2 (germline): SGHNT, YYREEE (reference sequence). The CDR3 has 15 residues. Here the CDR3 reads CASSLDSGGAGEQFF. The DNA of the CDR3 is TGTGCCAGCAGCTTGGATAGCGGGGGGGCCGGTGAGCAGTTCTTC. Combining the CDR3 with reference TRBV5-4 and TRBJ2-1 gives the whole variable domain ETGVTQSPTHLIKTRGQQVTLRCSSQSGHNTVSWYQQALGQGPQFIFQYYREEENGRGNFPPRFSGLQFPNYSSELNVNALELDDSALYLCASSLDSGGAGEQFFGPGTRLTVL.

The genes are TRBV11-2 and TRBJ2-5; 8 nucleotides line up with TRBD1. This CDR3 spans 15 amino acids. Germline V CDR1 and CDR2: SGHAT, FQNNGV. The J segment lost 4 bases and the V segment lost 2 bases, leaving 6 bases of the junction unmatched. CDR3 in amino acids: CASSLQGARTETQYF. The CDR3 region has the DNA TGTGCCAGCAGCTTACAGGGGGCGCGTACAGAGACCCAGTACTTC.

The chain is built from TRBV30 and TRBJ1-4; TRBD1 aligns across 9 bases. This CDR3 is built from 15 residues. V was clipped by 0 bases and J by 7 bases; unmatched bases: 6. Germline V gene sequence: CDR1 GTSNPN, CDR2 SVGIG (reference sequence). The DNA of the CDR3 is TGTGCCTGGAGTGTATATGGGACAGGGACTGAAAAACTGTTTTTT. Residues: CAWSVYGTGTEKLFF.

V usage is TRBV19 and J usage is TRBJ2-2; tentative D call: TRBD1 (5 bases). Germline V CDR1 and CDR2: LNHDA, SQIVND (reference sequence). V gave up 3 bases and J gave up 3 bases, with 8 bases separating them. The CDR3 contains 14 residues. CDR3 loop: CASSILTDTGELFF. DNA of the CDR3: TGTGCCAGTAGTATCTTGACAGACACCGGGGAGCTGTTTTTT.

V is TRBV28 and J is TRBJ1-5; D gene ambiguous. Between the trimmed V and J ends, which lost 6 bases and 0 bases, there was a span of 15 bases. CDR3 size: 16 residues. Per the germline V gene, CDR1 is MDHEN and CDR2 is SYDVKM. The DNA for the CDR3 is TGTGCCAGCAGGCCCGGTGGAGGGTTTAGCAATCAGCCCCAGCATTTT. Its translation is CASRPGGGFSNQPQHF.

The rearrangement links TRBV6-1 to TRBJ2-1, with 10 bases identical to TRBD2. The CDR3 consists of 14 residues. Germline V gives CDR1 MNHNS, CDR2 SASEGT. The trim removed 2 bases at V and 8 bases at J, leaving 3 bases unmatched. CDR3 nucleotides: TGTGCCAGCAGTGAACTAGCGGGAGTCCATGAGCAGTTCTTC. This gives the protein CASSELAGVHEQFF.